This TCR beta chain was captured by sequencing in a study of CXCR3-negative and CXCR3-positive naive CD8 T cells. Points from the study as a whole: CXCR3-positive naive cells carried more hydrophobic TRB CDR3s than CXCR3-negative naive cells did. Cryopreserved cells partially lost CXCR3 expression, and fresh PBMCs were used in most assays.

On this clonotype: No antigen is known for it.

This CDR3 comprises 12 residues. Germline CDR1 SGHDN, CDR2 FVKESK. Carrying UMI labels, the TRB cDNA libraries were prepared through 5' RACE. Each CDR3 protein gets one entry in TCRdb, which reprocessed the 5' RACE reads and gives no DNA. This sample's clone table lists 130,000 to 150,000 distinct CDR3 sequences. Sequencing used naive CXCR3+ CD8+ T cells from blood. Subset given: CD45RO-CCR7+CD27+CD95- naive CD8+ T cells expressing CXCR3 (TNR3+). The rearrangement joins TRBV14 to TRBJ1-1. The clonotype comes from a human donor in good health. Some clones in this sample may be carry-over from other donors' samples. The CDR3 region is CASSDPNTEAFF.